This T cell receptor (beta chain) was identified during a study of T cell responses to AZD1222 COVID-19 vaccine. Findings and limits, study-wide: Reports say nearly half of spike-specific TCRs go after unmutated variant regions. Donors skewed white British and female; clonal diversity was possibly underestimated. Baseline serostatus was positive in only a handful of AZD1222 recipients.

This table comes from immunoSEQ multiplex PCR, and its TCRdb copy is limited to in-frame clones, with some not included. The repertoire includes 84,000 or so clones, roughly 89% of them detected once, and roughly 5.6% sits in the top ten. V shed 1 base and J shed 0 bases, with 11 bases lying between them. This CDR3 has 16 amino acids. Germline V gene lookup returns CDR1 SGHTA and CDR2 FQGTGA. Of note for this clone: Its antigen is undetermined.

Here the sequenced sample was peripheral blood, taken on day 0 of MenACWY control vaccination. This chain uses TRBV7-3 with TRBJ2-3; D is unclear. The sequence was obtained from an adult in good health. The CDR3 nucleotides read TGTGCCAGCAGCTTAAGTGATGAAACTAGCACAGATACGCAGTATTTT. Translation: CASSLSDETSTDTQYF.